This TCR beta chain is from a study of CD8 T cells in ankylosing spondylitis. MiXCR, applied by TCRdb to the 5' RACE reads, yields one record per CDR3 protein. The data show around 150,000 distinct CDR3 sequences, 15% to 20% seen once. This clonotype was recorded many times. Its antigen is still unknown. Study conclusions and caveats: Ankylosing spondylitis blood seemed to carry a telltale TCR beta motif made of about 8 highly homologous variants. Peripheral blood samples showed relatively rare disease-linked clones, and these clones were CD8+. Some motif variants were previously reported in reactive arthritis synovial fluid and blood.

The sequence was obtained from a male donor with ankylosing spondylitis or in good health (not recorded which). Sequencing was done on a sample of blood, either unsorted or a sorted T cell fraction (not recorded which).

The CDR3 spells CASTAIRGRRLRIGELFF. The CDR3 DNA is TGTGCCAGTACCGCCATCCGCGGACGGCGGCTCAGGATCGGGGAGCTGTTTTTT. V gene TRBV19 combines with J gene TRBJ2-2; D is uncertain. This CDR3 spans 18 amino acids. V was shortened by 7 bases and J by 7 bases, with 28 bases between the two germline ends. Germline V gene lookup returns CDR1 LNHDA and CDR2 SQIVND (reference sequence).